The clone carrying this T cell receptor beta chain was seen ten or more times. Its target is unknown. Template material for amplifying TCR beta CDR3 regions consisted of RNA transcripts. An initial round of RT-PCR targeting the TCR CDR3 relied on the HTBI primer set. From the multiplex PCR reads, TCRdb called clonotypes with MiXCR, one entry per CDR3 protein. The table lists fewer than 650,000 distinct CDR3 sequences, roughly 15% of them singletons. The data were taken from a study of T cells in Graves' hyperthyroidism and ophthalmopathy. Whole-study results and caveats: Blood held most thyroid clonotypes expanded above 0.001 frequency.

The sequenced material came from blood. This clonotype originated in a woman in her forties with Graves' ophthalmopathy.

CDR3 in amino acids: CASSAGGAIYEQYF. The CDR3 DNA sequence: TGCGCCAGCAGTGCGGGAGGCGCCATCTACGAGCAGTACTTC. The V call is TRBV5-1, the J call TRBJ2-7; 8 nucleotides align to TRBD2. Germline CDR1 reads SGHRS; CDR2 reads YFSETQ. V dropped 5 bases and J dropped 3; count of bases not matched to a gene: 7. CDR3 length: 14 residues.